This T cell receptor (beta chain) emerged from a study of spatial heterogeneity in lung cancer. Germline-derived CDR1 and CDR2 are SNHLY and FYNNEI. V was shortened by 5 bases and J by 3 bases, with 8 bases between the two germline ends. The CDR3 runs to 12 residues. As to time point: sample taken at primary tumor resection. In each case, whole RNA from tumor, nontumor lung or frozen PBMC was sequenced unsorted. TCRdb fed the 5' RACE reads into MiXCR, producing one record per CDR3 protein. This table has 23,000 or so distinct CDR3 sequences, 4.7% appearing once. This clonotype has at least ten counts. V is TRBV2 and J is TRBJ2-7; D ambiguous. The clonotype was recovered from a male donor with early-stage non-small cell lung cancer. Sequenced here: PBMCs, sampled at surgery. The CDR3 DNA reads as TGTGCCAGCAGTCCTAACAGCTACGAGCAGTACTTC. Amino acids: CASSPNSYEQYF.